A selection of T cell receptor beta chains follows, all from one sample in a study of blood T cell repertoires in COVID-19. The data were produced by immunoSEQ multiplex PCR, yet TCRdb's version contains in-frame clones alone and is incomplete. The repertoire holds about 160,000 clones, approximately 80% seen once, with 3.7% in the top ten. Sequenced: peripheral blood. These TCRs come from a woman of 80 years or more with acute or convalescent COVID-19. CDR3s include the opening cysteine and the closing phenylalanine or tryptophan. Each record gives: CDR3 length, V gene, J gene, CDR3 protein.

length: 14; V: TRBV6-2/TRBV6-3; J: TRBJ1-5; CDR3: CASSYSQSSWPQHF
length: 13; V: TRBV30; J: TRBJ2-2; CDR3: CAWTETNTGELFF
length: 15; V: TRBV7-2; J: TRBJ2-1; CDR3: CASSLGTSGFNEQFF
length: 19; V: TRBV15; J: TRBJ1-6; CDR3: CATSSAAAPGGFYNSPLHF
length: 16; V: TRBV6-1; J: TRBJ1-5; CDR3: CASSESWVQGQQPQHF
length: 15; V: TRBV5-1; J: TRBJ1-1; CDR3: CASSLVGSSNTEAFF
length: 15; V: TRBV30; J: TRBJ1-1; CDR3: CAWSVSTTLNTEAFF
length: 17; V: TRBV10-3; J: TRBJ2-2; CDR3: CAISEGSRPANTGELFF
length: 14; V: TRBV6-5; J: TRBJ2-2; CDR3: CASSYQVNTGELFF
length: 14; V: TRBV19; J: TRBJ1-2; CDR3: CASSPYGTPYGYTF
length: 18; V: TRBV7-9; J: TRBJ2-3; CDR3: CASSSGKLAEPPTDTQYF
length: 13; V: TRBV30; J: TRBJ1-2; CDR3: CAWSIGQNYGYTF
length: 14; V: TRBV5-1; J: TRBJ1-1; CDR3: CASSSPTGNTEAFF
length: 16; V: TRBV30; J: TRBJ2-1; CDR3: CAWSVGAREKYNEQFF
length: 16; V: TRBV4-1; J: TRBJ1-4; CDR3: CASSPYVRQGDEKLFF